These 11 T cell receptor beta chains originate from one sample sequenced in a study of naive and memory T cell subsets. Two oligonucleotides, mixed equimolar, formed the beta constant-region primer covering TRBC1 and TRBC2. In TCRdb, the UMI-ligation and nested PCR reads were re-called with MiXCR into one record per CDR3 protein. The sample lists approximately 89,000 distinct CDR3 sequences, 5.5% to 8.5% occurring once. The specimen was central memory CD4+ T cells from blood. Source of these receptors: a human donor in good health.

This rearrangement joins TRBV2 to TRBJ2-7, with D perhaps matching TRBD1 (5 bases). This CDR3 contains 14 residues. Trimming removed 3 bases at V and 2 bases at J, with 11 bases between. CDR1 is SNHLY and CDR2 is FYNNEI in the germline V gene. The CDR3 is CASSEQGVTYEQYF. Written as DNA, the CDR3 is TGTGCCAGCAGTGAGCAGGGTGTAACCTACGAGCAGTACTTC. The entire variable domain, with the rest obtained from reference TRBV2 and TRBJ2-7, is as follows: EPEVTQTPSHQVTQMGQEVILRCVPISNHLYFYWYRQILGQKVEFLVSFYNNEISEKSEIFDDQFSVERPDGSNFTLKIRSTKLEDSAMYFCASSEQGVTYEQYFGPGTRLTVT.

This clonotype was observed at least ten times. Germline and junction disagree at one end, which may indicate a read error. The rearrangement links TRBV27 to TRBJ2-2; D not certain. Germline CDR1 is MNHEY and CDR2 is SMNVEV (reference sequence). The CDR3 contains 13 residues. CDR3 in DNA: TGTGCCAGCAGTCTATCCGTACCCGGGGAGCTGTTTTTT. Protein product: CASSLSVPGELFF.

This clonotype qualifies as medium-sized. This rearrangement joins TRBV6-2 or TRBV6-3 to TRBJ2-3, with D hard to call. The CDR3 is made up of 14 amino acids. V dropped 4 bases and J dropped 5 bases, with 13 bases sitting between them. CDR1 MNHEY and CDR2 SVGEGT come from the germline V gene. The CDR3 here is CASSSKERKDTQYF. CDR3 sequence (DNA): TGTGCCAGCAGTTCTAAGGAGAGGAAAGATACGCAGTATTTT.

The rearrangement links TRBV29-1 to TRBJ2-1; D gene uncertain. V lost 2 bases and J 6 bases, leaving 11 bases between the germline ends. CDR1 SQVTM and CDR2 ANQGSEA come from the germline V gene. There are 13 residues in the CDR3. The CDR3 nucleotides are TGCAGCGTTGAATCGGCGGCCTCCAATGAGCAGTTCTTC. Encoded protein: CSVESAASNEQFF.

This clonotype was detected ten times or more. The V and J genes are TRBV12-3 or TRBV12-4 and TRBJ1-1; maybe TRBD1 (5 bases). CDR3 length equals 17 residues. Trimming removed 5 bases at V and 3 bases at J, with 22 bases between. The DNA of the CDR3 is TGTGCCAGCAGTCCCCGAGCAGGGTTCGGGTTGGACACTGAAGCTTTCTTT. It translates to CASSPRAGFGLDTEAFF.

V and J are TRBV20-1 and TRBJ2-7; D gene unclear. This CDR3 has 14 residues. Germline CDR1 and CDR2: DFQATT and SNEGSKA (reference sequence). Trimming cost V 0 bases and J 0 bases, with 9 bases left between them. CDR3 bases: TGCAGTGCTAGAGACCTAGGATACTCCTACGAGCAGTACTTC. Translated, it gives CSARDLGYSYEQYF.

This clonotype turned up a few times. The rearrangement links TRBV25-1 to TRBJ1-6; D ambiguous. This CDR3 comprises 12 residues. V lost 6 bases and J lost 10, with 10 bases in between. Germline lookup yields CDR1 MGHDK and CDR2 SYGVNS. CDR3 coding DNA: TGTGCCAGCAGGCCAGAGTCATCACCCCTCCACTTT. Amino acid sequence: CASRPESSPLHF.

This chain connects TRBV4-2 to TRBJ2-3; 11 bases fit TRBD2. The J segment lost 8 bases and the V segment lost 1 base, leaving 2 bases of the junction unmatched. Germline loops: CDR1 LGHNA, CDR2 YNFKEQ. The CDR3 runs to 14 residues. CDR3 DNA: TGTGCCAGCAGCCAAGGGGGGACTAGCGGTACGCAGTATTTT. Translating it yields CASSQGGTSGTQYF.

This clonotype has a count of ten or more. The rearrangement uses TRBV27 and TRBJ1-4, with TRBD1 as a possible D gene (6 bases). V was clipped by 4 bases and J by 8 bases, with 20 bases between them. CDR3 length: 16 residues. The germline V gene encodes CDR1 MNHEY and CDR2 SMNVEV (reference sequence). This CDR3 is CASSSGPGGAREKLFF. CDR3 nucleotide sequence: TGTGCCAGCAGTTCGGGGCCTGGGGGGGCAAGGGAAAAACTGTTTTTT.

This clonotype was observed many times. The V and J genes are TRBV18 and TRBJ2-1; D remains ambiguous. V shed 7 bases and J shed 6 bases, with 10 bases lying between them. This CDR3 has 12 residues. CDR1 KGHSH and CDR2 LQKENI come from the germline V gene. The DNA of the CDR3 is TGTGCCAGCTTGTTGTTGGGCAATGAGCAGTTCTTC. Amino acid sequence: CASLLLGNEQFF.

This clonotype was observed a few times. The genes are TRBV6-5 and TRBJ1-1; possible D gene TRBD1, 5 bases. CDR1 MNHEY and CDR2 SVGAGI come from the germline V gene. The V end was cut by 0 bases, the J end by 4 bases, with 9 bases between. The CDR3 is 14 amino acids. The CDR3 here is CASSYSGVGTEAFF. As DNA, the CDR3 is TGTGCCAGCAGTTACTCAGGGGTTGGCACTGAAGCTTTCTTT.